A single sample is the source of the 8 T cell receptor beta chains below, sequenced in a study of response to subunit inactivated influenza vaccine. TCRdb recomputed calls from the RT-PCR reads with MiXCR, one row per CDR3 protein. The table records hundreds of thousands of distinct CDR3 sequences, 15% to 19% of them present only once. Sample: PBMCs from blood, taken 11 to 12 days after vaccination. The receptor source for this set is a man aged 45 to 65 who received an inactivated influenza vaccine.

This clonotype was picked up many times. This chain uses TRBV5-1 with TRBJ2-5; D remains ambiguous. Germline V lookup: CDR1 SGHRS, CDR2 YFSETQ. The CDR3 totals 13 residues. Trimming shortened V by 1 base and J by 3 bases, and 7 bases separated the two germline ends. CDR3 sequence reads: CASSLRPEETQYF. DNA of the CDR3: TGCGCCAGCAGCTTGAGGCCAGAAGAGACCCAGTACTTC.

V is TRBV12-3 or TRBV12-4 and J is TRBJ1-6; D is uncertain. The CDR3 extends over 11 amino acids. Trimming left V 8 bases short and J 6 bases short, with 5 bases between. CDR3 region: CASRANSPLHF. The CDR3 DNA sequence: TGTGCCAGCCGGGCTAATTCACCCCTCCACTTT.

The rearrangement joins TRBV7-2 to TRBJ2-5; 9 bases line up with TRBD2. Germline V CDR1 and CDR2: SGHTA, FQGNSA. This CDR3 comprises 17 residues. Trimming took 4 bases from V and 5 from J; bases not matched to a gene: 14. The CDR3 protein is CASSYRIAGDFGETQYF. For the CDR3, the DNA is TGTGCCAGCAGCTACCGAATAGCGGGAGATTTCGGGGAGACCCAGTACTTC.

This clonotype was counted a few times. This chain links TRBV20-1 with TRBJ2-7, with D maybe TRBD2 (6 bases). CDR1 is DFQATT and CDR2 is SNEGSKA in the germline V gene (reference sequence). V gave up 6 bases and J gave up 7 bases, with 19 bases separating them. The length of the CDR3 is 13 residues. The CDR3 coding sequence is TGCAGTGCATGGGTCAGGAGGGAAGGGGAGCAGTACTTC. Residues: CSAWVRREGEQYF.

The table lists this clonotype with a few counts. The chain combines TRBV20-1 with TRBJ1-2, with D maybe TRBD1 (6 bases). CDR3 length: 14 amino acids. The V gene lost 6 bases and the J gene lost 4 bases, with 18 bases spanning the gap. Germline lookup yields CDR1 DFQATT and CDR2 SNEGSKA (reference sequence). CDR3 sequence reads: CSASQQGVSYGYTF. CDR3 nucleotides: TGCAGTGCCAGCCAACAGGGAGTTTCCTATGGCTACACCTTC.

This clonotype turned up a few times. The chain uses TRBV27 and TRBJ2-3; 7 nucleotides agree with TRBD2. From germline, CDR1 is MNHEY and CDR2 SMNVEV (reference sequence). The trim removed 7 bases at V and 0 bases at J, leaving 7 bases unmatched. This CDR3 is 15 amino acids long. CDR3 loop: CASIGGGLSTDTQYF. The CDR3 DNA sequence: TGTGCCAGCATCGGCGGGGGTCTTAGCACAGATACGCAGTATTTT.

The chain recombines TRBV2 with TRBJ1-1, with D unresolved. The CDR3 has 13 residues. Trimming stripped 6 bases from V and 0 bases from J, with 8 bases between. Germline loops: CDR1 SNHLY, CDR2 FYNNEI. Written as DNA, the CDR3 is TGTGCCAGCAGGGAGATTATGAACACTGAAGCTTTCTTT. Protein: CASREIMNTEAFF.

The chain carries TRBV9 and TRBJ2-1; the match to TRBD2 covers 10 bases. The CDR3 sequence is 16 residues long. The germline gives CDR1 SGDLS, CDR2 YYNGEE. Trimming at V came to 3 bases and at J to 1 base, leaving 4 bases not matched to a gene. The chain's CDR3 is CASSGFSGGSYNEQFF. DNA of the CDR3: TGTGCCAGCAGCGGATTTAGCGGGGGGTCCTACAATGAGCAGTTCTTC.